This TCR beta chain was identified in a study of CD8 T cells in Susac syndrome. Study conclusions and caveats: The TCR sequencing and HLA analysis in the study involved a relatively small number of individuals, as the study acknowledged.

In regard to this clonotype: Its antigen remains unidentified.

This CDR3 contains 14 residues. Looked up from germline, CDR1 is SEHNR and CDR2 is FQNEAQ (reference sequence). V lost 2 bases to trimming and J lost 5 bases, with 12 bases between them. Random hexamers were used to reverse transcribe an amount of about 0.5 to 1 ug RNA. Each CDR3 protein gets one entry after TCRdb re-called the immunoSEQ multiplex PCR reads with MiXCR. The sample includes 250,000 to 300,000 distinct CDR3 sequences, approximately 91% seen only once; the top ten take under 0.2%. The specimen sequenced was CD8+ T cells from PBMCs. The receptor's source is a human donor with multiple sclerosis. The rearrangement links TRBV7-9 to TRBJ1-1; D gene uncertain. CDR3: CASSLPLPETEAFF. The CDR3 DNA follows: TGTGCCAGCAGCTTACCTTTGCCGGAAACTGAAGCTTTCTTT.